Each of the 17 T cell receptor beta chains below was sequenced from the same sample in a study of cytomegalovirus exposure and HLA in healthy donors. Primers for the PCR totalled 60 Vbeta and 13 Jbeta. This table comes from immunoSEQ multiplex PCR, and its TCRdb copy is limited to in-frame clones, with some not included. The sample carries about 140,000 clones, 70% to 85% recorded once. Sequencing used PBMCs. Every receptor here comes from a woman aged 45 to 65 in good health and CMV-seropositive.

For the CDR3, the DNA is TGTGCCAGCAGCCCTAGGGACAGATGGAACACTGAAGCTTTCTTT. Protein product: CASSPRDRWNTEAFF. The chain uses TRBV13 and TRBJ1-1, with 7 bases aligning to TRBD1. CDR1 and CDR2 (germline): PRHDT, FYEKMQ (reference sequence). This CDR3 comprises 15 residues. Losses at the gene ends were 5 bases for V and 1 base for J; bases not matched to a gene: 7.

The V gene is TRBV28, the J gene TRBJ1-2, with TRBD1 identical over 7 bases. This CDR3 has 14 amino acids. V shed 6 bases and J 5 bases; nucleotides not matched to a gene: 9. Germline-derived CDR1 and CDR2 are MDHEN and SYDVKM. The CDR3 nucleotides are TGTGCCAGCAGCGGGGACAGCCCCTTTTATGGCTACACCTTC. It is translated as CASSGDSPFYGYTF.

The CDR3: CASSLLSPIMNTEAFF. DNA for the CDR3: TGTGCCAGCAGTTTACTTAGCCCGATTATGAACACTGAAGCTTTCTTT. V is TRBV28 and J is TRBJ1-1; no reliable D call. Trimming cost V 2 bases and J 0 bases, with 13 bases left between them. Germline CDR1 is MDHEN and CDR2 is SYDVKM. This CDR3 has 16 residues.

CDR3 loop: CAISEPGQGQETQYF. For the CDR3, the DNA is TGTGCCATCAGTGAGCCGGGACAGGGTCAAGAGACCCAGTACTTC. V and J are TRBV10-3 and TRBJ2-5; 9 nucleotides agree with TRBD1. The CDR3 sequence is 15 residues long. J lost 2 bases, V lost 2 bases, and 3 bases had no gene match. CDR1 is ENHRY, CDR2 SYGVKD, per germline.

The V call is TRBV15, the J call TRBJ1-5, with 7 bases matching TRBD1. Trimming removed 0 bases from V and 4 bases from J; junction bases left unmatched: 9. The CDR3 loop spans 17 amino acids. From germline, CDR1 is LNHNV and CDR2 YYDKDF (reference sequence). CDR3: CATSRDPARGKNQPQHF. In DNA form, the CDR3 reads TGTGCCACCAGCAGAGACCCAGCCAGGGGGAAAAATCAGCCCCAGCATTTT.

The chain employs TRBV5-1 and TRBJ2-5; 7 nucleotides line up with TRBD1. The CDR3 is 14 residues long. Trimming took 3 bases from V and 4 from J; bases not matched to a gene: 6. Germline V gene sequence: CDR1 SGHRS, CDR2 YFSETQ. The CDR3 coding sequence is TGCGCCAGCAGCTCCACAGGGGTTTCAGAGACCCAGTACTTC. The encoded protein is CASSSTGVSETQYF.

CDR3 bases: TGTGCCAGCAGCTGGGGGACAGGGACCTTGAGCTCCTACGAGCAGTACTTC. The encoded protein is CASSWGTGTLSSYEQYF. The rearrangement uses TRBV7-9 and TRBJ2-7, with TRBD1 matching over 9 bases. V lost 4 bases, J lost 0 bases, and 10 bases stayed unmatched. The CDR3 has 17 amino acids. Germline V gene lookup returns CDR1 SEHNR and CDR2 FQNEAQ (reference sequence).

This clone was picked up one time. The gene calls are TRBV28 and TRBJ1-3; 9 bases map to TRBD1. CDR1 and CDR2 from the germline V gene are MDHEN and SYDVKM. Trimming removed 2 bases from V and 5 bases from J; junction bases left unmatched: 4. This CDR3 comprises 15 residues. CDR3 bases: TGTGCCAGCAGTTTACTGGGACAGGGAAGAAACACCATATATTTT. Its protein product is CASSLLGQGRNTIYF. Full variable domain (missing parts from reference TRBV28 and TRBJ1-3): DVKVTQSSRYLVKRTGEKVFLECVQDMDHENMFWYRQDPGLGLRLIYFSYDVKMKEKGDIPEGYSVSREKKERFSLILESASTNQTSMYLCASSLLGQGRNTIYFGEGSWLTVV.

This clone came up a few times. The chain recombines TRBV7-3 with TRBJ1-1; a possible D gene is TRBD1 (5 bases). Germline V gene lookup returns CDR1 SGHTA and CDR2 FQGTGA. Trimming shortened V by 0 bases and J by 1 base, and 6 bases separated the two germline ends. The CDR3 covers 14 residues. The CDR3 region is CASSLTGPNTEAFF. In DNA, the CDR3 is TGTGCCAGCAGCTTAACGGGGCCGAACACTGAAGCTTTCTTT. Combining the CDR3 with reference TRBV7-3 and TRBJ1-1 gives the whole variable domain GAGVSQTPSNKVTEKGKYVELRCDPISGHTALYWYRQSLGQGPEFLIYFQGTGAADDSGLPNDRFFAVRPEGSVSTLKIQRTERGDSAVYLCASSLTGPNTEAFFGQGTRLTVV.

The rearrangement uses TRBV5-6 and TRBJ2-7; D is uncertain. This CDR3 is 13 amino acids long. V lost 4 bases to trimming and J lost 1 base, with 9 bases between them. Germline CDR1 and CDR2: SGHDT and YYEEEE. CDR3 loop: CASSPVPSYEQYF. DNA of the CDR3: TGTGCCAGCAGCCCCGTTCCTTCCTACGAGCAGTACTTC.

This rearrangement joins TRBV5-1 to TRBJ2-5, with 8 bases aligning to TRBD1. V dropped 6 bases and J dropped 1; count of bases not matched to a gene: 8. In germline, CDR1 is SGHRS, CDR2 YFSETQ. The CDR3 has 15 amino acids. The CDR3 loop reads CASNPTGVPQETQYF. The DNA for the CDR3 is TGCGCCAGCAACCCGACAGGGGTGCCCCAAGAGACCCAGTACTTC. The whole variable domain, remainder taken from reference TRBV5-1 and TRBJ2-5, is KAGVTQTPRYLIKTRGQQVTLSCSPISGHRSVSWYQQTPGQGLQFLFEYFSETQRNKGNFPGRFSGRQFSNSRSEMNVSTLELGDSALYLCASNPTGVPQETQYFGPGTRLLVL.

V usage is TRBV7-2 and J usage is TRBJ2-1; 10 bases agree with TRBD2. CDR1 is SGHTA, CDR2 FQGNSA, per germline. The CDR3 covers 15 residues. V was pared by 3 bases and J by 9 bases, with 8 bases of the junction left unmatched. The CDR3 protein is CASSFLAGGAGEQFF. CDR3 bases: TGTGCCAGCAGCTTCTTAGCGGGGGGTGCGGGTGAGCAGTTCTTC. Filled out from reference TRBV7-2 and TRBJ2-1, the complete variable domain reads GAGVSQSPSNKVTEKGKDVELRCDPISGHTALYWYRQSLGQGLEFLIYFQGNSAPDKSGLPSDRFSAERTGGSVSTLTIQRTQQEDSAVYLCASSFLAGGAGEQFFGPGTRLTVL.

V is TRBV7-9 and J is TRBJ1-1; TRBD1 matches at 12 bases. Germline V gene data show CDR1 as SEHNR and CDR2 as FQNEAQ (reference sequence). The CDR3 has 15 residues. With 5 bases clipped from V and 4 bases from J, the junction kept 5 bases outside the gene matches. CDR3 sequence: CASSRGQGAGTEAFF. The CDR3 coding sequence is TGTGCCAGCAGCCGGGGACAGGGGGCCGGCACTGAAGCTTTCTTT.

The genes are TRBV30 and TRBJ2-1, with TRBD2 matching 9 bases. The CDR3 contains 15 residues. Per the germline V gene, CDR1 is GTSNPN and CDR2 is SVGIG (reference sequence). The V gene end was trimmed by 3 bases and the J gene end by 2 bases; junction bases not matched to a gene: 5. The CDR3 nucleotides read TGTGCCTGGAGGACTGCTAGCGGGGCCTACAATGAGCAGTTCTTC. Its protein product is CAWRTASGAYNEQFF. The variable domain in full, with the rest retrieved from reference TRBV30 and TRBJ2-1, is SQTIHQWPATLVQPVGSPLSLECTVEGTSNPNLYWYRQAAGRGLQLLFYSVGIGQISSEVPQNLSASRPQDRQFILSSKKLLLSDSGFYLCAWRTASGAYNEQFFGPGTRLTVL.

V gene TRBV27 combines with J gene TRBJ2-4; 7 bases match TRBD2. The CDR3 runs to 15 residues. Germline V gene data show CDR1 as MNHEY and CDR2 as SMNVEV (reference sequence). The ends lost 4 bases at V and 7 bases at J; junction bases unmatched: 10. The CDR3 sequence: CASSSPPQGGNIQYF. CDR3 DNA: TGTGCCAGCAGTTCCCCCCCCCAGGGAGGGAACATTCAGTACTTC.

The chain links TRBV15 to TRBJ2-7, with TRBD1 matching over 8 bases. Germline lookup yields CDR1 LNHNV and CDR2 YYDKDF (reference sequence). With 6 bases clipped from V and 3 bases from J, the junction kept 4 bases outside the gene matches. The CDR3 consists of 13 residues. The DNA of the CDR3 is TGTGCCACCAGTCCAGGGGGCTTCTACGAGCAGTACTTC. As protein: CATSPGGFYEQYF.

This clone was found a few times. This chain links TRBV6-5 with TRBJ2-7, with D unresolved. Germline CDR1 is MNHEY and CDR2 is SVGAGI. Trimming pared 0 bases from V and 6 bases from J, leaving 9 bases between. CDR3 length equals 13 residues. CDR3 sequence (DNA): TGTGCCAGCAGTTACTCTCCATCGGGCGAGCAGTACTTC. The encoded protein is CASSYSPSGEQYF.